This T cell receptor (beta chain) was captured in a study of CD8 T cells in ankylosing spondylitis. Whole-study findings and limits: From matched ankylosing spondylitis synovial fluid, disease-linked clones were reportedly recovered at significantly enriched levels.

This clonotype was picked up a small number of times. The antigen is undetermined. Scientists made TCR beta libraries using quantitative 5'-RACE with molecular barcodes. TCRdb recomputed calls from the 5' RACE reads with MiXCR, one row per CDR3 protein. The sample gives approximately 150,000 distinct CDR3 sequences, approximately 10% of which show up once; less than 15% is in the top ten. CDR1 is SEHNR and CDR2 is FQNEAQ in the germline V gene (reference sequence). The CDR3 sequence is 17 residues long. V shed 4 bases, J shed 1 base, and the junction held 8 bases outside the gene matches. Sequenced sample: blood, either unsorted or a sorted T cell fraction (not recorded which). The chain has TRBV7-9 and TRBJ2-3; 10 bases map to TRBD2. The sequence was obtained from a female donor with ankylosing spondylitis or in good health (not recorded which). DNA for the CDR3: TGTGCCAGCAGCTCGGCCCTAGCGGGAGCGGGCACAGATACGCAGTATTTT. Its translation: CASSSALAGAGTDTQYF. Filled out from reference TRBV7-9 and TRBJ2-3, the complete variable domain reads DTGVSQNPRHKITKRGQNVTFRCDPISEHNRLYWYRQTLGQGPEFLTYFQNEAQLEKSRLLSDRFSAERPKGSFSTLEIQRTEQGDSAMYLCASSSALAGAGTDTQYFGPGTRLTVL.